One and the same sample provided the 18 T cell receptor beta chains below, sequenced in a study of shared clonotypes between healthy human individuals. Assay used: immunoSEQ multiplex PCR; TCRdb lists only in-frame clones, some missing. The sample yields about 490,000 clones, 65% to 80% seen once. Sequenced: PBMCs. The origin of the receptors is a woman aged 40-49 years in good health. Some clones in this sample may be carry-over from other donors' samples.

The chain combines TRBV27 with TRBJ2-7; 10 bases line up with TRBD2. The V segment lost 5 bases and the J segment 1 base; nucleotides outside the gene matches: 5. Germline V gene data show CDR1 as MNHEY and CDR2 as SMNVEV (reference sequence). This CDR3 spans 15 amino acids. This CDR3 reads CASSPGLAVSYEQYF. In DNA form, the CDR3 reads TGTGCCAGCAGTCCCGGACTAGCGGTTTCCTACGAGCAGTACTTC.

This clone has just a few counts. Other DNA sequences in this specimen translate into the identical CDR3. The chain carries TRBV6-1 and TRBJ1-1; a possible D gene is TRBD1 (6 bases). The CDR3 has 14 residues. Trimming stripped 5 bases from V and 1 base from J, with 11 bases between. Looked up from germline, CDR1 is MNHNS and CDR2 is SASEGT. The CDR3 nucleotides read TGTGCCAGCAGTTTTGACAGGCAGAACACTGAAGCTTTCTTT. This translates into CASSFDRQNTEAFF.

This chain connects TRBV5-4 to TRBJ2-5, with D possibly matching TRBD2 (7 bases). The J call may be faulty, since TRBJ2-7 better matches the DNA end. The CDR3 extends over 15 amino acids. Germline loops: CDR1 SGHNT, CDR2 YYREEE (reference sequence). The CDR3 loop is CASKLWGGPPYEQYF. DNA of the CDR3: TGTGCCAGCAAGCTTTGGGGGGGGCCGCCCTACGAGCAGTACTTC.

The V call is TRBV7-3, the J call TRBJ2-7; D is unclear. Germline V lookup: CDR1 SGHTA, CDR2 FQGTGA. V lost 6 bases, J lost 5 bases, and 20 bases lay in between. CDR3 length equals 15 residues. CDR3 nucleotides: TGTGCCAGCAGGATCTCCGGCAGACTCCTACACGAGCAGTACTTC. Translated: CASRISGRLLHEQYF.

The rearrangement joins TRBV15 to TRBJ2-1; 9 bases align to TRBD2. In germline, CDR1 is LNHNV, CDR2 YYDKDF (reference sequence). The CDR3 extends over 15 amino acids. J was trimmed by 6 bases and V by 0 bases; bases with no gene match: 3. The CDR3 DNA reads as TGTGCCACCAGCAGAGAGCGGGAGGGGGGCAATGAGCAGTTCTTC. This gives the protein CATSREREGGNEQFF.

V usage is TRBV6-1 and J usage is TRBJ2-1; 10 positions match TRBD2. Trimming at V came to 7 bases and at J to 8 bases, leaving 11 bases not matched to a gene. The CDR3 sequence is 15 residues long. Germline V CDR1 and CDR2: MNHNS, SASEGT. CDR3 DNA sequence: TGTGCCAGCACCCTCCGGGCTAGCGGGAGCCATGAGCAGTTCTTC. Translation: CASTLRASGSHEQFF.

This chain connects TRBV30 to TRBJ1-3, with D possibly being TRBD1 (5 bases). The germline gives CDR1 GTSNPN, CDR2 SVGIG (reference sequence). CDR3 length: 14 amino acids. V gave up 4 bases and J gave up 1 base, with 11 bases separating them. CDR3 bases: TGTGCCTGGAATCCGGGGCCGTCTGGAAACACCATATATTTT. Its translation is CAWNPGPSGNTIYF.

The V call is TRBV4-1, the J call TRBJ2-5; D ambiguous. CDR1 and CDR2 from the germline V gene are MGHRA and YSYEKL. V was shortened by 1 base and J by 3 bases, with 9 bases between the two germline ends. The CDR3 sequence is 14 residues long. This chain's CDR3 is CASSQGTIKETQYF. For the CDR3, the DNA is TGCGCCAGCAGCCAAGGGACGATTAAAGAGACCCAGTACTTC.

V usage is TRBV6-1 and J usage is TRBJ2-6; D not resolved. The CDR3 totals 15 residues. Germline lookup yields CDR1 MNHNS and CDR2 SASEGT. V lost 6 bases and J lost 0, with 9 bases in between. The chain's CDR3 is CASSPDGSGANVLTF. Here the CDR3 DNA reads TGTGCCAGCAGCCCCGACGGCTCTGGGGCCAACGTCCTGACTTTC.

This clone was seen just once. The rearrangement uses TRBV10-3 and TRBJ1-1; D is possibly TRBD1 (5 bases). V lost 1 base and J lost 4, with 10 bases in between. Germline loops: CDR1 ENHRY, CDR2 SYGVKD. The CDR3 has 14 residues. CDR3 region: CAISEYLGGTEAFF. CDR3 nucleotide sequence: TGTGCCATCAGTGAGTATCTGGGGGGCACTGAAGCTTTCTTT.

This rearrangement joins TRBV30 to TRBJ2-5; D is possibly TRBD2 (5 bases). This CDR3 is 14 amino acids long. The germline CDR1 and CDR2 sequences are GTSNPN and SVGIG (reference sequence). V lost 2 bases and J 4 bases, leaving 14 bases between the germline ends. The CDR3 nucleotides read TGTGCCTGGAGTTGGGCTGCCGCGGGAGAGACCCAGTACTTC. Translating gives CAWSWAAAGETQYF.

The CDR3 sequence: CASSWRGGDGYTF. The CDR3 region has the DNA TGTGCCAGCAGCTGGAGGGGAGGGGATGGCTACACCTTC. The chain is built from TRBV7-2 and TRBJ1-2, with TRBD1 as a possible D gene (5 bases). The V gene lost 4 bases and the J gene lost 6 bases, with 12 bases spanning the gap. From germline, CDR1 is SGHTA and CDR2 FQGNSA. The CDR3 runs to 13 residues. The full variable domain, its missing parts supplied by reference TRBV7-2 and TRBJ1-2, is GAGVSQSPSNKVTEKGKDVELRCDPISGHTALYWYRQSLGQGLEFLIYFQGNSAPDKSGLPSDRFSAERTGGSVSTLTIQRTQQEDSAVYLCASSWRGGDGYTFGSGTRLTVV.

The gene calls are TRBV29-1 and TRBJ2-1, with 8 bases fitting TRBD2. Germline trimming cut 8 bases from V and 1 base from J; bases unmatched to any gene: 4. The CDR3 covers 13 residues. The germline V gene has CDR1 SQVTM and CDR2 ANQGSEA. CDR3 region: CSTGGVSYNEQFF. DNA of the CDR3: TGCAGCACGGGGGGGGTTTCCTACAATGAGCAGTTCTTC.

This clone has a single count. The chain combines TRBV2 with TRBJ1-2; D gene ambiguous. V lost 3 bases to trimming and J lost 8 bases, with 13 bases between them. Germline CDR1 is SNHLY and CDR2 is FYNNEI. This CDR3 contains 13 residues. The CDR3 nucleotides read TGTGCCAGCAGTGAGACCCAGACGGAAGGCTACACCTTC. Amino acid sequence: CASSETQTEGYTF.

This clone came up once. This chain joins TRBV28 and TRBJ2-7, with 13 positions matching TRBD2. J gave up 3 bases and V 6 bases, and 2 bases lay outside the gene matches. This CDR3 has 14 residues. CDR1 and CDR2 from the germline V gene are MDHEN and SYDVKM. In DNA form, the CDR3 reads TGTGCCAGCAGCCGGACTAGCGGGGGCTACGAGCAGTACTTC. Protein product: CASSRTSGGYEQYF.

The chain joins TRBV7-6 to TRBJ1-1; D perhaps matches TRBD1 (6 bases). Per germline, CDR1 SGHVS and CDR2 FNYEAQ. The CDR3 has 13 residues. Trimming removed 4 bases at V and 7 bases at J, with 13 bases between. CDR3 loop: CASSSQGEGEAFF. DNA of the CDR3: TGTGCCAGCAGCTCACAGGGCGAGGGTGAAGCTTTCTTT.

This chain links TRBV5-6 with TRBJ2-7; 14 bases line up with TRBD2. In germline, CDR1 is SGHDT, CDR2 YYEEEE. V was pared by 4 bases and J by 6 bases, with 6 bases of the junction left unmatched. CDR3 size: 15 residues. CDR3 bases: TGTGCCAGCAGCATGGGACTAGCGGGAGTTCCCGAGCAGTACTTC. It translates to CASSMGLAGVPEQYF.

For this clone: Other DNA sequences in this sample translate to the same CDR3. The chain carries TRBV30 and TRBJ1-5; D unresolved. Per the germline V gene, CDR1 is GTSNPN and CDR2 is SVGIG (reference sequence). This CDR3 is built from 13 residues. Between the trimmed V and J ends, which lost 1 base and 0 bases, there was a span of 4 bases. This CDR3 reads CAWSGRSNQPQHF. Here the CDR3 DNA reads TGTGCCTGGAGTGGACGTAGCAATCAGCCCCAGCATTTT.